Below are 25 T cell receptor beta chains sequenced from a single sample in a study of human T cells and chemical hapten exposure. The time point denotes: patch test 3, about 24 weeks after DPC sensitization. Treatment here: therapeutic diphenylcyclopropenone sensitization with weekly scalp DPC. TCRdb redid the calling of the RACE reads with MiXCR, one entry per CDR3 protein. The table includes 50,000 to 70,000 distinct CDR3 sequences, over 10% detected once. The sample was whole blood, taken in connection with sensitization to the hapten diphenylcyclopropenone (DPC). These TCRs come from a man under 40 with alopecia areata. Some clones in this sample may be carry-over from other donors' samples.

The chain combines TRBV2 with TRBJ2-2; unclear D gene. V lost 7 bases and J lost 6, with 6 bases in between. Germline CDR1 SNHLY, CDR2 FYNNEI. CDR3 length equals 11 residues. The CDR3 nucleotides are TGTGCCAGCACCAGGTCCGGGGAGCTGTTTTTT. Its protein product is CASTRSGELFF. Full variable domain (outside the CDR3, taken from reference TRBV2 and TRBJ2-2): EPEVTQTPSHQVTQMGQEVILRCVPISNHLYFYWYRQILGQKVEFLVSFYNNEISEKSEIFDDQFSVERPDGSNFTLKIRSTKLEDSAMYFCASTRSGELFFGEGSRLTVL.

As for this clonotype: This could be a read error, since a much larger clone is one nucleotide away. The chain employs TRBV4-2 and TRBJ2-3; D is uncertain. Per the germline V gene, CDR1 is LGHNA and CDR2 is YNFKEQ. This CDR3 region has 18 residues. CDR3 DNA sequence: TGTGCCAGCAGCCAAGGAGTTATGGGCAGAATTGCCACAGATACGCGGTATTTT. This translates into CASSQGVMGRIATDTRYF.

This clonotype was recorded at least ten times. The junction departs from germline at one end; a sequencing error may be responsible. The chain employs TRBV2 and TRBJ2-7; 11 bases fit TRBD1. The CDR3 covers 19 residues. Germline V CDR1 and CDR2: SNHLY, FYNNEI. This CDR3 reads CACSPFRETGTGGIYEQYF. In DNA form, the CDR3 reads TGTGCCTGCAGCCCATTCCGAGAGACCGGGACAGGGGGAATATACGAGCAGTACTTC. The full variable domain, completed using reference TRBV2 and TRBJ2-7, is EPEVTQTPSHQVTQMGQEVILRCVPISNHLYFYWYRQILGQKVEFLVSFYNNEISEKSEIFDDQFSVERPDGSNFTLKIRSTKLEDSAMYFCACSPFRETGTGGIYEQYFGPGTRLTVT.

This clonotype was counted at least ten times. The chain combines TRBV12-3 or TRBV12-4 with TRBJ1-5; D gene unclear. The V end was cut by 5 bases, the J end by 6 bases, with 14 bases between. The CDR3 covers 14 residues. The CDR3 here is CASSAPVPAQPQHF. CDR3 DNA: TGTGCCAGCAGTGCCCCTGTCCCGGCTCAGCCCCAGCATTTT.

This clonotype came up many times. The gene calls are TRBV6-5 and TRBJ2-3; 7 bases map to TRBD2. V lost 7 bases to trimming and J lost 2 bases; unmatched junction nucleotides: 6. The CDR3 length is 14 residues. In germline, CDR1 is MNHEY, CDR2 SVGAGI. CDR3 coding DNA: TGTGCCAGCATCGGGGGGTCGCTCACAGATACGCAGTATTTT. The encoded protein is CASIGGSLTDTQYF.

There are a few counts of this clonotype. The chain carries TRBV7-2 and TRBJ1-2; 7 bases agree with TRBD1. The germline CDR1 and CDR2 sequences are SGHTA and FQGNSA. This CDR3 contains 14 residues. The V gene end was trimmed by 7 bases and the J gene end by 1 base; junction bases not matched to a gene: 6. The CDR3 nucleotides read TGTGCCAGCACAATGTCAGGGGGTAACTATGGCTACACCTTC. Translation gives CASTMSGGNYGYTF.

CDR3 sequence: CSVEGRIGANVLTF. The CDR3 DNA follows: TGCAGCGTTGAGGGGCGGATCGGGGCCAACGTCCTGACTTTC. This chain uses TRBV29-1 with TRBJ2-6; possible D gene TRBD1, 5 bases. Germline CDR1 is SQVTM and CDR2 is ANQGSEA. The germline V and J ends were trimmed by 3 bases and 4 bases, with 10 bases remaining between them. There are 14 residues in the CDR3.

The table lists this clonotype with a few counts. Here the CDR3 reads CASSLPLLAGGPYNEQFF. The DNA of the CDR3 is TGTGCCAGCAGTTTACCCCTCCTAGCGGGGGGGCCCTACAATGAGCAGTTCTTC. The chain recombines TRBV12-3 or TRBV12-4 with TRBJ2-1, with 12 positions matching TRBD2. The ends lost 2 bases at V and 2 bases at J; junction bases unmatched: 7. The CDR3 is made up of 18 amino acids.

This clonotype was detected a few times. The V gene is TRBV5-1, the J gene TRBJ1-4; D may be TRBD1 (5 bases). The CDR3 spans 14 residues. Trimming shortened V by 2 bases and J by 3 bases, and 8 bases separated the two germline ends. Germline assignment: CDR1 SGHRS and CDR2 YFSETQ. The CDR3 spells CASSFDSSNEKLFF. CDR3 in DNA: TGCGCCAGCAGCTTCGACAGCTCTAATGAAAAACTGTTTTTT.

This clonotype was detected a few times. V gene TRBV15 combines with J gene TRBJ2-1; possible D gene TRBD2, 5 bases. V lost 6 bases to trimming and J lost 2 bases, with 11 bases between them. This CDR3 has 14 amino acids. Germline V gives CDR1 LNHNV, CDR2 YYDKDF (reference sequence). CDR3 sequence: CATRTRGTYNEQFF. In DNA, the CDR3 is TGTGCCACCAGAACACGGGGTACCTACAATGAGCAGTTCTTC.

This chain connects TRBV5-4 to TRBJ2-7; TRBD1 matches 11 bases. CDR1 and CDR2 (germline): SGHNT, YYREEE (reference sequence). V shed 1 base, J shed 2 bases, and the junction held 2 bases outside the gene matches. The length of the CDR3 is 15 residues. CDR3 in DNA: TGTGCCAGCAGCTTGCCGGGACAGGGGGCCTACGAGCAGTACTTC. This translates into CASSLPGQGAYEQYF.

The rearrangement joins TRBV12-3 or TRBV12-4 to TRBJ2-5; 11 bases agree with TRBD2. The trim removed 6 bases at V and 6 bases at J, leaving 6 bases unmatched. This CDR3 region has 14 residues. Here the CDR3 reads CASRPTSGGQTQYF. CDR3 bases: TGTGCCAGCAGACCAACTAGCGGGGGTCAGACCCAGTACTTC.

The genes are TRBV2 and TRBJ2-3; no reliable D call. Germline CDR1 is SNHLY and CDR2 is FYNNEI. The CDR3 has 17 residues. V gave up 0 bases and J gave up 2 bases, with 15 bases separating them. The CDR3 here is CASSEAGLGFHTDTQYF. CDR3 coding DNA: TGTGCCAGCAGTGAAGCGGGTCTAGGTTTCCACACAGATACGCAGTATTTT.

This clonotype was seen more than once but under ten times. The chain has TRBV19 and TRBJ2-1; 7 bases are a match to TRBD1. The CDR3 length is 15 residues. Germline CDR1 reads LNHDA; CDR2 reads SQIVND (reference sequence). J gave up 3 bases and V 3 bases, and 5 bases lay outside the gene matches. CDR3 amino acids: CASSMTGTLYNEQFF. CDR3 nucleotide sequence: TGTGCCAGTAGTATGACAGGGACCCTCTACAATGAGCAGTTCTTC.

In its sample, this clonotype was seen many times. The V gene is TRBV5-1, the J gene TRBJ1-5; TRBD1 matches at 9 bases. The CDR3 totals 13 residues. Germline V gene lookup returns CDR1 SGHRS and CDR2 YFSETQ. With V trimmed by 3 bases and J by 6 bases, 1 base remained unmatched. For the CDR3, the DNA is TGCGCCAGCAGCTCGGACAGGGGTCAGCCCCAGCATTTT. This codes for CASSSDRGQPQHF.

This clonotype was counted ten times or more. The genes are TRBV4-1 and TRBJ1-6; no reliable D call. Trimming shortened V by 2 bases and J by 4 bases, and 12 bases separated the two germline ends. The CDR3 runs to 16 residues. Per the germline V gene, CDR1 is MGHRA and CDR2 is YSYEKL. The CDR3 DNA sequence: TGCGCCAGCAGCCAACTAAACACGAGATATAATTCACCCCTCCACTTT. Its protein is CASSQLNTRYNSPLHF.

V usage is TRBV6-2 or TRBV6-3 and J usage is TRBJ2-3; D gene unclear. This CDR3 spans 16 amino acids. Trimming took off 2 bases at V and 2 bases at J, with 14 bases between the two ends. Germline V lookup: CDR1 MNHEY, CDR2 SVGEGT. The CDR3 spells CASSYHAGSPTDTQYF. CDR3 DNA: TGTGCCAGCAGTTACCATGCCGGGTCCCCCACAGATACGCAGTATTTT.

This clonotype was seen at least ten times. V is TRBV7-9 and J is TRBJ1-2; D gene unclear. The CDR3 has 14 residues. Germline V CDR1 and CDR2: SEHNR, FQNEAQ (reference sequence). The V gene lost 3 bases and the J gene lost 3 bases, with 11 bases spanning the gap. The CDR3 region has the DNA TGTGCCAGCAGCTTCCCGGGTAGCGACTATGGCTACACCTTC. This gives the protein CASSFPGSDYGYTF. Full variable domain (outside the CDR3, taken from reference TRBV7-9 and TRBJ1-2): DTGVSQNPRHKITKRGQNVTFRCDPISEHNRLYWYRQTLGQGPEFLTYFQNEAQLEKSRLLSDRFSAERPKGSFSTLEIQRTEQGDSAMYLCASSFPGSDYGYTFGSGTRLTVV.

This chain links TRBV9 with TRBJ2-5; D possibly matches TRBD1 or TRBD2 (6 bases each). CDR3 length: 14 amino acids. From germline, CDR1 is SGDLS and CDR2 YYNGEE. The V and J ends lost 5 bases and 4 bases respectively, with 15 bases between them. DNA of the CDR3: TGTGCCAGCAGAGGCGGTGAGGGGGGAGAGACCCAGTACTTC. This sequence encodes CASRGGEGGETQYF. Using reference TRBV9 and TRBJ2-5 for the parts outside the CDR3, the full variable domain is DSGVTQTPKHLITATGQRVTLRCSPRSGDLSVYWYQQSLDQGLQFLIQYYNGEERAKGNILERFSAQQFPDLHSELNLSSLELGDSALYFCASRGGEGGETQYFGPGTRLLVL.

This clonotype was detected ten times or more. The chain is built from TRBV11-2 and TRBJ2-2; 8 nucleotides agree with TRBD2. The CDR3 sequence is 16 residues long. V lost 4 bases and J lost 7; bases outside the gene matches: 11. Looked up from germline, CDR1 is SGHAT and CDR2 is FQNNGV. The CDR3, as DNA: TGTGCCAGCAGCTCCCGACTAGCGAGCAGTCTCGGGGAGCTGTTTTTT. Translation: CASSSRLASSLGELFF.

Many counts were recorded for this clonotype. The rearrangement uses TRBV7-6 and TRBJ2-5, with a possible D match to TRBD1 (6 bases). CDR1 is SGHVS, CDR2 FNYEAQ, per germline. The CDR3 is 13 residues long. V gave up 5 bases and J gave up 5 bases, with 12 bases separating them. CDR3 loop: CASSLLGAETQYF. The CDR3 region has the DNA TGTGCCAGCAGCCTCCTGGGGGCCGAGACCCAGTACTTC.

This clonotype was seen at least ten times. The genes are TRBV9 and TRBJ2-5; 7 bases are a match to TRBD1. The CDR3 has 14 residues. Germline V gene sequence: CDR1 SGDLS, CDR2 YYNGEE. V shed 5 bases, J shed 1 base, and the junction held 5 bases outside the gene matches. This CDR3 reads CASSWGQTQETQYF. For the CDR3, the DNA is TGTGCCAGCAGTTGGGGACAGACCCAAGAGACCCAGTACTTC.

There are many counts of this clonotype. The chain carries TRBV12-3 or TRBV12-4 and TRBJ1-2; D unresolved. Trimming left V 4 bases short and J 3 bases short, with 15 bases between. This CDR3 has 15 residues. CDR3 loop: CASSYLASAHYGYTF. The CDR3 DNA reads as TGTGCCAGCAGTTATCTCGCCTCAGCCCACTATGGCTACACCTTC.

This clonotype was seen a handful of times. This chain links TRBV4-2 with TRBJ2-7; no reliable D call. CDR3 size: 12 residues. Germline CDR1 reads LGHNA; CDR2 reads YNFKEQ. The V end was cut by 2 bases, the J end by 0 bases, with 2 bases between. This CDR3 is CASSQLSYEQYF. The CDR3 DNA is TGTGCCAGCAGCCAACTCTCCTACGAGCAGTACTTC.

Notes on this clonotype: A much larger clone is a single base away; this may be a read error. No conserved phenylalanine or tryptophan is present at the end of the CDR3, so a read error is the likely explanation. CDR3 coding DNA: TGCGCCAGCAGCTTTCAAGGACAGAGCTATGGCTACACCGTC. Translation: CASSFQGQSYGYTV. The chain employs TRBV5-1 and TRBJ1-2; a weak D match, TRBD1 (6 bases). Trimming shortened V by 2 bases and J by 4 bases, and 12 bases separated the two germline ends. This CDR3 has 14 residues. Germline V gene data show CDR1 as SGHRS and CDR2 as YFSETQ.